One sample yielded the 15 T cell receptor beta chains listed below, sequenced in a study of monozygotic twins with cystic fibrosis. Repertoires were generated with immunoSEQ multiplex PCR, while TCRdb's copy carries only in-frame clones and drops some. Of approximately 25,000 clones in the sample, 85% to 95% were seen once. The sequenced sample was blood. The origin of the receptors is a girl aged 2-9 years with cystic fibrosis.

This chain links TRBV7-2 with TRBJ1-2, with D perhaps matching TRBD1 (5 bases). Germline V gene data show CDR1 as SGHTA and CDR2 as FQGNSA. V was shortened by 3 bases and J by 13 bases, with 9 bases between the two germline ends. This CDR3 is built from 10 residues. The CDR3 DNA reads TGTGCCAGCAGCTTCACAGGTCCCACCTTC. It is translated as CASSFTGPTF.

V is TRBV30 and J is TRBJ1-1, with a tentative D call TRBD1 (6 bases). Trimming left V 8 bases short and J 1 base short, with 20 bases between. The CDR3 consists of 15 residues. Germline loops: CDR1 GTSNPN, CDR2 SVGIG (reference sequence). CDR3 sequence (DNA): TGTGCCCGCGGCGGAAGCAAACAGGGGAACACTGAAGCTTTCTTT. Protein: CARGGSKQGNTEAFF.

The CDR3 DNA reads as TGTGCCAGCAGTCGCGTCCTGAATCAGCCCCAGCATTTT. Translation gives CASSRVLNQPQHF. V gene TRBV2 combines with J gene TRBJ1-5; D remains unclear. The CDR3 has 13 amino acids. Per the germline V gene, CDR1 is SNHLY and CDR2 is FYNNEI. V was shortened by 5 bases and J by 4 bases, with 9 bases between the two germline ends.

The rearrangement uses TRBV7-8 and TRBJ2-3; 8 bases are shared with TRBD1. With V trimmed by 5 bases and J by 6 bases, 7 bases remained unmatched. The V gene's germline CDR1 is SGHVS and CDR2 FQNEAQ. This CDR3 region has 14 residues. The CDR3 nucleotides read TGTGCCAGCAGCACTGGACAGGGTTCTGATACGCAGTATTTT. Translated, it gives CASSTGQGSDTQYF.

The chain links TRBV27 to TRBJ1-2, with D unresolved. There are 15 residues in the CDR3. Trimming stripped 0 bases from V and 8 bases from J, with 16 bases between. The germline V gene encodes CDR1 MNHEY and CDR2 SMNVEV (reference sequence). Here the CDR3 reads CASSLSKSMTAGYTF. The CDR3 DNA reads as TGTGCCAGCAGTTTATCGAAAAGTATGACGGCGGGCTACACCTTC.

The chain has TRBV15 and TRBJ2-7; no clear D gene. Trimming took 2 bases from V and 4 from J, leaving 12 bases between them. The CDR3 extends over 14 amino acids. The V gene's germline CDR1 is LNHNV and CDR2 YYDKDF (reference sequence). The CDR3 protein is CATSRSARGYEQYF. DNA for the CDR3: TGTGCCACCAGCAGATCGGCTCGCGGTTACGAGCAGTACTTC.

The V gene is TRBV7-2, the J gene TRBJ2-7; D may be TRBD2 (7 bases). V lost 5 bases and J 3 bases, leaving 17 bases between the germline ends. This CDR3 has 15 residues. Per germline, CDR1 SGHTA and CDR2 FQGNSA. CDR3 nucleotide sequence: TGTGCCAGCAGCCGAAGTGGGGGGGGCATCTACGAGCAGTACTTC. It specifies CASSRSGGGIYEQYF. Supplemented by reference TRBV7-2 and TRBJ2-7, the full variable domain reads GAGVSQSPSNKVTEKGKDVELRCDPISGHTALYWYRQSLGQGLEFLIYFQGNSAPDKSGLPSDRFSAERTGGSVSTLTIQRTQQEDSAVYLCASSRSGGGIYEQYFGPGTRLTVT.

V and J are TRBV27 and TRBJ2-3; 7 positions match TRBD2. J was trimmed by 1 base and V by 5 bases; bases with no gene match: 15. The CDR3 is 18 amino acids. CDR1 MNHEY and CDR2 SMNVEV come from the germline V gene (reference sequence). In DNA form, the CDR3 reads TGTGCCAGCAGTCCATTCTTGGTGTCTGGGGGGGGCACAGATACGCAGTATTTT. Its translation: CASSPFLVSGGGTDTQYF.

The chain employs TRBV30 and TRBJ1-1; no clear D. The CDR3 covers 13 residues. Per the germline V gene, CDR1 is GTSNPN and CDR2 is SVGIG (reference sequence). V lost 0 bases to trimming and J lost 3 bases, with 8 bases between them. The CDR3 protein is CAWSVQSHTEAFF. CDR3 sequence (DNA): TGTGCCTGGAGTGTCCAGAGCCACACTGAAGCTTTCTTT.

The chain links TRBV30 to TRBJ2-3, with D possibly called TRBD1 or TRBD2 (6 bases each). This CDR3 is 14 amino acids long. Germline V gene sequence: CDR1 GTSNPN, CDR2 SVGIG (reference sequence). Trimming cost V 0 bases and J 2 bases, with 9 bases left between them. CDR3 nucleotides: TGTGCCTGGAGTGTAGGGGGGTTCACAGATACGCAGTATTTT. Its protein product is CAWSVGGFTDTQYF.

The rearrangement joins TRBV5-1 to TRBJ1-3; D is unresolved. Germline-derived CDR1 and CDR2 are SGHRS and YFSETQ. V lost 0 bases and J 0 bases, leaving 1 base between the germline ends. The CDR3 contains 13 residues. The CDR3 is CASSLDSGNTIYF. CDR3 DNA: TGCGCCAGCAGCTTGGACTCTGGAAACACCATATATTTT.

V and J are TRBV19 and TRBJ1-2, with 7 bases fitting TRBD1. With 4 bases clipped from V and 5 bases from J, the junction kept 4 bases outside the gene matches. Germline CDR1 is LNHDA and CDR2 is SQIVND (reference sequence). The CDR3 is 13 amino acids. The CDR3 DNA sequence: TGTGCCAGTAGTAGAGGACAGGTATATGGCTACACCTTC. The encoded protein is CASSRGQVYGYTF.

The chain has TRBV4-3 and TRBJ1-2, with 10 bases lining up with TRBD1. With V trimmed by 4 bases and J by 6 bases, 8 bases remained unmatched. CDR3 length: 15 amino acids. Germline loops: CDR1 LGHNA, CDR2 YSLEER. The CDR3 sequence: CASSLWTGGLDGYTF. The CDR3 nucleotides read TGCGCCAGCAGCCTCTGGACAGGGGGATTGGATGGCTACACCTTC.

This chain joins TRBV2 and TRBJ1-5; D perhaps matches TRBD1 (5 bases). The germline CDR1 and CDR2 sequences are SNHLY and FYNNEI. The CDR3 length is 14 residues. The ends were cut back, 6 bases at V and 5 bases at J, with 14 bases in the middle. The CDR3 nucleotides read TGTGCCAGCAGACCCAGGCTAGGGGATCAGCCCCAGCATTTT. Amino acids: CASRPRLGDQPQHF.

This clone was seen a single time. The genes are TRBV10-3 and TRBJ1-6; TRBD1 matches at 7 bases. Losses at the gene ends were 5 bases for V and 6 bases for J; bases not matched to a gene: 10. The germline gives CDR1 ENHRY, CDR2 SYGVKD. This CDR3 comprises 16 residues. CDR3 sequence: CAISSRQGDFNSPLHF. DNA of the CDR3: TGTGCCATCAGTTCAAGACAGGGAGACTTTAATTCACCCCTCCACTTT.